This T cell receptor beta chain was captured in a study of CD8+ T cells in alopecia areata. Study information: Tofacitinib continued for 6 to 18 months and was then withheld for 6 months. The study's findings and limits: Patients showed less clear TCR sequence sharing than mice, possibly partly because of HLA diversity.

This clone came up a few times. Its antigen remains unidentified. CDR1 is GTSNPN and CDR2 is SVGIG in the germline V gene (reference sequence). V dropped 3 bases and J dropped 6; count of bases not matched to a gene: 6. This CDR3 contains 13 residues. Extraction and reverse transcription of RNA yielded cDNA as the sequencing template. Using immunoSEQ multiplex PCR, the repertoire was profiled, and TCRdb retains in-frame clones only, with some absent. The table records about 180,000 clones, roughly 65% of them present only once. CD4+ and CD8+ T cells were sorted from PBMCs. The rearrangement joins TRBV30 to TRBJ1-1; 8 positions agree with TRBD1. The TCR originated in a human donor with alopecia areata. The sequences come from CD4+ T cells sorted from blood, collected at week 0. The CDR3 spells CAWSRTGLAEAFF. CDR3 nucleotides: TGTGCCTGGAGCCGGACAGGGCTCGCTGAAGCTTTCTTT.